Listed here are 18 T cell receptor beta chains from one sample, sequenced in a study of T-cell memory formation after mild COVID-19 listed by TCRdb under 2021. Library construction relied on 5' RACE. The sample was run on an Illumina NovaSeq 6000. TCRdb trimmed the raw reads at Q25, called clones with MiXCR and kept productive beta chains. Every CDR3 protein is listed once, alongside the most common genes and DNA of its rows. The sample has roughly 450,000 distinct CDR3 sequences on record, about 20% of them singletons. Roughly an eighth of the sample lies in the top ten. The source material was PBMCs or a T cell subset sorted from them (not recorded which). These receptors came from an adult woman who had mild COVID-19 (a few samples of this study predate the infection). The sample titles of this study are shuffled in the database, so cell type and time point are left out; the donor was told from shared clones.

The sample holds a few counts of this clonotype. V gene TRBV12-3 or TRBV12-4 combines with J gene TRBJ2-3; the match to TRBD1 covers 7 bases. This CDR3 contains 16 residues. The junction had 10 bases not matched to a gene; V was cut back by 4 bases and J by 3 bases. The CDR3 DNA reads TGTGCCAGCAGTTCTGTTAGGCAGACAGGGACAGATACGCAGTATTTT. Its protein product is CASSSVRQTGTDTQYF.

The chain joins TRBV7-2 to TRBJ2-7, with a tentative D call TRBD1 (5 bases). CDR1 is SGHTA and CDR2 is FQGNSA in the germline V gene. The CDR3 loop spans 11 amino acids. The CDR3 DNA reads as TGTGCCAGCGGACAAACAGGACCCTCGGCGGTC. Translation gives CASGQTGPSAV.

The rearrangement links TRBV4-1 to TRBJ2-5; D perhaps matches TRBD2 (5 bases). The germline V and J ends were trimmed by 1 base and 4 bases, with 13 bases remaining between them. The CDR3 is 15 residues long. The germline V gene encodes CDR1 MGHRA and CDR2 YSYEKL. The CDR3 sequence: CASSQAGIGGETQYF. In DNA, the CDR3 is TGCGCCAGCAGCCAAGCAGGAATCGGAGGAGAGACCCAGTACTTC.

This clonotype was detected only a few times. The CDR3 DNA reads TGTGCCAGCAGCATCACAGGGGACGAGCAGTACTTC. It is translated as CASSITGDEQYF. The chain is built from TRBV11-2 and TRBJ2-7; 7 bases are shared with TRBD1. There are 12 residues in the CDR3. CDR1 SGHAT and CDR2 FQNNGV come from the germline V gene. Losses at the gene ends were 5 bases for V and 5 bases for J; bases not matched to a gene: 3.

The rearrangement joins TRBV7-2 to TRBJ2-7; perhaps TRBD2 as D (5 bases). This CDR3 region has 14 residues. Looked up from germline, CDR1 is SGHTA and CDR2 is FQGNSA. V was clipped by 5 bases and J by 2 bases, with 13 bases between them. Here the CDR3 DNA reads TGTGCCAGCAGCCCGACTACAGTTCCCTACGAGCAGTACTTC. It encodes CASSPTTVPYEQYF.

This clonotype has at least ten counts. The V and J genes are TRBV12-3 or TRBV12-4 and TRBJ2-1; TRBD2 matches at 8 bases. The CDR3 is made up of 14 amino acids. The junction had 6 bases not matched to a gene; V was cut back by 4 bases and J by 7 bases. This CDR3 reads CASSSGGAQNEQFF. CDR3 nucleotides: TGTGCCAGCAGTTCGGGGGGGGCGCAGAATGAGCAGTTCTTC.

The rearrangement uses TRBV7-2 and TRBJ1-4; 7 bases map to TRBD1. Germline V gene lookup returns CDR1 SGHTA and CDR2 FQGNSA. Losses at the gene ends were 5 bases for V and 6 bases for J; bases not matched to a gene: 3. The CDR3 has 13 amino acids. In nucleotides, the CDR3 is TGTGCCAGCAGCCACGGACAGGATGAAAAACTGTTTTTT. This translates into CASSHGQDEKLFF.

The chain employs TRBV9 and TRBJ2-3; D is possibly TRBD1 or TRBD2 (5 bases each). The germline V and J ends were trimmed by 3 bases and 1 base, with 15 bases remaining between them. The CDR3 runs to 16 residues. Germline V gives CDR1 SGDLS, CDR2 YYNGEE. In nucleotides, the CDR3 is TGTGCCAGCAGCGCAGGGACGGTGGTAGGCACAGATACGCAGTATTTT. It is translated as CASSAGTVVGTDTQYF.

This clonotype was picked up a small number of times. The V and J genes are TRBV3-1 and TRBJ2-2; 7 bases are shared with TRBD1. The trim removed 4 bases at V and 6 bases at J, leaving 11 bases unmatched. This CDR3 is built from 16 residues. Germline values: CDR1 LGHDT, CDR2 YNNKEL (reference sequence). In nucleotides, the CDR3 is TGTGCCAGCAGCCCTCAAGGGGGCGTTTACTCCGGGGAGCTGTTTTTT. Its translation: CASSPQGGVYSGELFF.

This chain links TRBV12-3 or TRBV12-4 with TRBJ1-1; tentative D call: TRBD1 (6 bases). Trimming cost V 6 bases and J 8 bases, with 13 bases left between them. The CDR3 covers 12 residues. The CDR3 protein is CASSLDRPEAFF. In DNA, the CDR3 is TGTGCCAGCAGCCTGGACAGACCCGAAGCTTTCTTT.

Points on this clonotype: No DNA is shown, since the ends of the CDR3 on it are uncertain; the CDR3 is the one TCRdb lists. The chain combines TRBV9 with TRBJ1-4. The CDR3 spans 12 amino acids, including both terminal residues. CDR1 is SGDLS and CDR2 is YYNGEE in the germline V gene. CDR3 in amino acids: CASSGLMKNCFF.

Written as DNA, the CDR3 is TGTGCCAGCAGTGAAGGAGGGGCGACTAATGAAAAACTGTTTTTT. Translating gives CASSEGGATNEKLFF. J is TRBJ1-4 and V is TRBV2, with a tentative D call TRBD1 (5 bases). With 1 base removed from V and 2 bases from J, the gap between germline ends came to 8 bases. This CDR3 region has 15 residues. Per the germline V gene, CDR1 is SNHLY and CDR2 is FYNNEI.

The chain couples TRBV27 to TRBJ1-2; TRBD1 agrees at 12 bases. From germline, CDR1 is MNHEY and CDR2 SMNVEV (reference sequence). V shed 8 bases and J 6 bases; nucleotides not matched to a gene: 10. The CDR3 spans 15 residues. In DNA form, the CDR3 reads TGTGCCAGCGGATACGGGACAGGGGGCACCAATGGCTACACCTTC. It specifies CASGYGTGGTNGYTF.

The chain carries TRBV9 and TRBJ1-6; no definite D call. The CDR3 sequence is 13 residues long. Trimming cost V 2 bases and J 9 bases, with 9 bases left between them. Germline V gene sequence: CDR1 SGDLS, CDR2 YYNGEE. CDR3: CASSVGLLSPLHF. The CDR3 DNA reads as TGTGCCAGCAGCGTTGGGTTACTTTCACCCCTCCACTTT.

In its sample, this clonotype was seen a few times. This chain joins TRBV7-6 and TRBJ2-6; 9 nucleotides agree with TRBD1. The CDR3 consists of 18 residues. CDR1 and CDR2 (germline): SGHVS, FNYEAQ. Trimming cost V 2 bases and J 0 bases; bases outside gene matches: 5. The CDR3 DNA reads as TGTGCCAGCAGCTTATGGACAGGGGCCCCCTCTGGGGCCAACGTCCTGACTTTC. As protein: CASSLWTGAPSGANVLTF.

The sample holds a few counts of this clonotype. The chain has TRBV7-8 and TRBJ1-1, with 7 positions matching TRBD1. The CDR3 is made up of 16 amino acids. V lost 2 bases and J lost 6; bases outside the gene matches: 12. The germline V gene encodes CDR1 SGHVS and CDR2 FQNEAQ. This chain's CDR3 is CASSLSTGVIGAEAFF. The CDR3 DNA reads TGTGCCAGCAGCTTATCAACAGGGGTCATAGGCGCTGAAGCTTTCTTT.

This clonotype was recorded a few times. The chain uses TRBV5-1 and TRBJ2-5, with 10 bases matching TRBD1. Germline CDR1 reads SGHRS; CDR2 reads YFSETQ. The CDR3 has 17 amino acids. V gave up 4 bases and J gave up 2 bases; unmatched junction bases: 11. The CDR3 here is CASSPGQGRGVQETQYF. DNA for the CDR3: TGCGCCAGCAGCCCGGGACAGGGGAGAGGTGTACAAGAGACCCAGTACTTC.

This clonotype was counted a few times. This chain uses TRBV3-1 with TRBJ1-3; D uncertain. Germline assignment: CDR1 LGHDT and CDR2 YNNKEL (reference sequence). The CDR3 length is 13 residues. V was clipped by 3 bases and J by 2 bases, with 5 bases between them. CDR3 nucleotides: TGTGCCAGCAGCCAGTCCCCTGGAAACACCATATATTTT. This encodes CASSQSPGNTIYF. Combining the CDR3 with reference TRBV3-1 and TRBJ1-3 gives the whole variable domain DTAVSQTPKYLVTQMGNDKSIKCEQNLGHDTMYWYKQDSKKFLKIMFSYNNKELIINETVPNRFSPKSPDKAHLNLHINSLELGDSAVYFCASSQSPGNTIYFGEGSWLTVV.